These 13 T cell receptor beta chains share one sample of origin, sequenced in a study of blood T cell repertoires in COVID-19. Produced via immunoSEQ multiplex PCR; TCRdb's table is partial and in-frame only. The sample yields fewer than 200,000 clones, roughly nine tenths seen once. The sequenced material came from peripheral blood. These receptors all come from a man in his 70s with active or convalescent COVID-19.

The chain uses TRBV7-2 and TRBJ2-7; tentatively, D is TRBD1 (5 bases). V was pared by 1 base and J by 4 bases, with 8 bases between. The germline CDR1 and CDR2 sequences are SGHTA and FQGNSA. The CDR3 runs to 13 residues. The CDR3 coding sequence is TGTGCCAGCAGCTTAGGGACACCTTACGAGCAGTACTTC. It specifies CASSLGTPYEQYF.

This clone was seen only once. The rearrangement uses TRBV11-2 and TRBJ2-1; D gene ambiguous. The CDR3 runs 11 residues. Germline CDR1 reads SGHAT; CDR2 reads FQNNGV. V was clipped by 5 bases and J by 9 bases, with 8 bases between them. The CDR3 loop is CASSPRIEQFF. The CDR3 DNA sequence: TGTGCCAGCAGCCCCCGTATTGAGCAGTTCTTC.

The chain combines TRBV20-1 with TRBJ2-7; unclear D gene. V was clipped by 4 bases and J by 9 bases, with 13 bases between them. From germline, CDR1 is DFQATT and CDR2 SNEGSKA (reference sequence). This CDR3 has 11 amino acids. The CDR3 here is CSATLGSGQYF. For the CDR3, the DNA is TGCAGTGCTACCCTGGGCTCCGGGCAGTACTTC.

V gene TRBV11-3 combines with J gene TRBJ2-5; TRBD2 aligns across 8 bases. The ends lost 4 bases at V and 1 base at J; junction bases unmatched: 5. The CDR3 has 15 residues. The V gene's germline CDR1 is SGHNT and CDR2 YENEEA. The CDR3 region is CASSSSGRGQETQYF. In nucleotides, the CDR3 is TGTGCCAGCAGCTCCAGCGGGAGAGGCCAAGAGACCCAGTACTTC.

The chain joins TRBV7-9 to TRBJ1-4; tentative D call: TRBD1 (5 bases). Trimming left V 3 bases short and J 7 bases short, with 24 bases between. Germline V lookup: CDR1 SEHNR, CDR2 FQNEAQ (reference sequence). The CDR3 runs 18 residues. In DNA form, the CDR3 reads TGTGCCAGCAGCTTGCGAGGTGCCTTCAGGGAAGGGCGTGAAAAACTGTTTTTT. It is translated as CASSLRGAFREGREKLFF.

The gene calls are TRBV9 and TRBJ2-2; D not resolved. Germline V gene data show CDR1 as SGDLS and CDR2 as YYNGEE. This CDR3 is 16 amino acids long. V lost 0 bases and J 0 bases, leaving 9 bases between the germline ends. The CDR3 nucleotides are TGTGCCAGCAGCGTAGTAGATGGTCCGAACACCGGGGAGCTGTTTTTT. As protein: CASSVVDGPNTGELFF.

The chain joins TRBV9 to TRBJ2-3; maybe TRBD1 (6 bases). V lost 2 bases to trimming and J lost 6 bases, with 13 bases between them. CDR1 SGDLS and CDR2 YYNGEE come from the germline V gene. The CDR3 extends over 14 amino acids. Here the CDR3 reads CASSVGTSGDTQYF. The CDR3 DNA follows: TGTGCCAGCAGCGTTGGGACATCTGGGGATACGCAGTATTTT.

This chain connects TRBV10-1 to TRBJ1-1; D is possibly TRBD1 (6 bases). The CDR3 sequence is 15 residues long. V lost 0 bases to trimming and J lost 5 bases, with 13 bases between them. Germline V gene data show CDR1 as WNHNN and CDR2 as SYGVQD (reference sequence). In nucleotides, the CDR3 is TGCGCCAGCAGTGAGTCGAGGGGGGGAGGAACTGAAGCTTTCTTT. It specifies CASSESRGGGTEAFF.

This chain connects TRBV7-9 to TRBJ1-3; the D is unclear. Germline V lookup: CDR1 SEHNR, CDR2 FQNEAQ (reference sequence). V lost 1 base and J lost 0, with 4 bases in between. This CDR3 has 14 amino acids. CDR3 residues: CASSLVLSGNTIYF. CDR3 DNA: TGTGCCAGCAGCTTAGTTCTCTCTGGAAACACCATATATTTT.

This clone came up once. The V and J genes are TRBV27 and TRBJ2-7, with 7 bases lining up with TRBD2. Germline V lookup: CDR1 MNHEY, CDR2 SMNVEV (reference sequence). The CDR3 sequence is 14 residues long. V gave up 7 bases and J gave up 6 bases; unmatched junction bases: 12. CDR3 residues: CASTLRWGGAEQYF. The CDR3 DNA is TGTGCCAGCACCCTCCGGTGGGGGGGAGCCGAGCAGTACTTC.

This rearrangement joins TRBV30 to TRBJ2-4; no clear D gene. Germline V gives CDR1 GTSNPN, CDR2 SVGIG (reference sequence). The CDR3 is 12 amino acids. Trimming stripped 4 bases from V and 0 bases from J, with 4 bases between. CDR3 coding DNA: TGTGCCTGGATATCAGCCAAAAACATTCAGTACTTC. This translates into CAWISAKNIQYF.

The V gene is TRBV7-9, the J gene TRBJ1-4; TRBD1 aligns across 7 bases. The CDR3 covers 14 residues. Looked up from germline, CDR1 is SEHNR and CDR2 is FQNEAQ (reference sequence). Unmatched junction bases numbered 9, after V lost 7 bases and J lost 7 bases. CDR3 nucleotide sequence: TGTGCCAGCACCCAGGGGGGACATGGTGAAAAACTGTTTTTT. Protein product: CASTQGGHGEKLFF.

The rearrangement joins TRBV30 to TRBJ2-7, with TRBD1 matching over 9 bases. The V gene's germline CDR1 is GTSNPN and CDR2 SVGIG (reference sequence). This CDR3 is 13 amino acids long. V trimming: 5 bases; J trimming: 4 bases; junction bases outside the gene matches: 6. CDR3 sequence: CAWGTGTGYEQYF. DNA for the CDR3: TGTGCCTGGGGAACCGGGACAGGGTACGAGCAGTACTTC.